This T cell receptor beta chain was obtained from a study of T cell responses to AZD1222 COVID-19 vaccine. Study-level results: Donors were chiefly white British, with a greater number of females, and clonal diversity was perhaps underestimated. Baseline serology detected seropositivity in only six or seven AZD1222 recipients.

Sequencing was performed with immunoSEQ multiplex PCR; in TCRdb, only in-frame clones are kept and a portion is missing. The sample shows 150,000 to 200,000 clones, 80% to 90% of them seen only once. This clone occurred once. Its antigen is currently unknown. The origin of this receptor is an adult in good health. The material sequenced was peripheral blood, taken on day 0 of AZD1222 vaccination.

CDR3 DNA sequence: TGTGCCATCGGCACGGGACAGAACACAGATACGCAGTATTTT. Protein sequence: CAIGTGQNTDTQYF. The genes are TRBV10-3 and TRBJ2-3; 7 positions match TRBD1. The CDR3 sequence is 14 residues long. Germline assignment: CDR1 ENHRY and CDR2 SYGVKD. V was clipped by 8 bases and J by 2 bases; unmatched bases: 7.